This T cell receptor beta chain emerged from a study of identical twins. Healthy Caucasians supplied all donations. Overall study findings and caveats: The conclusions drew on cross-sectional statistical analysis instead of tracking the same donors. The more abundant beta clonotypes in cord blood had fewer insertions, and memory repertoires did not show this. Zero-insertion findings could be partly confounded by invariant cells (MAIT and iNKT cells).

This clonotype was observed many times. What it binds is not known. A single record per CDR3 protein comes from TCRdb applying MiXCR to the 5' RACE reads. The table has under 300,000 distinct CDR3 sequences, over 11% seen once; the top ten hold around 9%. This TCR came from a woman between 18 and 29 years old in good health. What was sequenced was memory (CD45RO+) T cells sorted from blood.

CDR3 DNA: TGTGCCAGCAGCCAAGGGTTCACAGCGTACGAGCAGTACTTC. It specifies CASSQGFTAYEQYF. The chain recombines TRBV3-1 with TRBJ2-7; D call uncertain. V lost 1 base to trimming and J lost 4 bases, with 11 bases between them. The CDR3 sequence is 14 residues long. In germline, CDR1 is LGHDT, CDR2 YNNKEL (reference sequence).